The 25 T cell receptor beta chains below come from one sample, sequenced in a study of CD8 T cells in ankylosing spondylitis (dated by TCRdb to 2015 to 2018). Libraries were prepared through 5' RACE. Sequencer: Illumina HiSeq 2500. TCRdb trimmed the raw reads at Q25, called clones with MiXCR and kept productive beta chains. Rows with a matching CDR3 protein are joined into one entry that keeps the most common DNA and genes. This sample holds 350,000 to 400,000 distinct CDR3 sequences; roughly 20% were observed only once. The leading ten clones occupy around 13% of the sample. The sample consisted of blood, either unsorted or a sorted T cell fraction (not recorded which). Receptor source: a male donor with ankylosing spondylitis or in good health (not recorded which).

The CDR3 loop reads CASSYSAGLNSPLHF. The CDR3 bases are TGTGCCAGCAGTTACTCGGCAGGGTTGAATTCACCCCTCCACTTT. The chain links TRBV6-5 to TRBJ1-6; maybe TRBD1 (5 bases). The CDR3 contains 15 residues. Germline CDR1 and CDR2: MNHEY and SVGAGI. The germline V and J ends were trimmed by 0 bases and 7 bases, with 10 bases remaining between them.

This clonotype has a handful of counts. The CDR3 loop reads CASSVERTGIYEQYF. CDR3 DNA: TGTGCCAGCAGCGTAGAAAGGACAGGGATCTACGAGCAGTACTTC. The chain has TRBV9 and TRBJ2-7, with 8 bases aligning to TRBD1. The CDR3 runs to 15 residues. J lost 3 bases, V lost 0 bases, and 5 bases had no gene match. Germline V gives CDR1 SGDLS, CDR2 YYNGEE.

The rearrangement links TRBV25-1 to TRBJ2-2; D is unclear. Germline V gene lookup returns CDR1 MGHDK and CDR2 SYGVNS. The CDR3 totals 13 residues. Trimming stripped 5 bases from V and 6 bases from J, with 10 bases between. CDR3 nucleotide sequence: TGTGCCAGCAGTCGGCCGTACGCCGGGGAGCTGTTTTTT. Protein product: CASSRPYAGELFF.

This clonotype was picked up a small number of times. The chain joins TRBV2 to TRBJ2-1; TRBD1 aligns across 9 bases. Germline trimming cut 4 bases from V and 8 bases from J; bases unmatched to any gene: 6. CDR1 SNHLY and CDR2 FYNNEI come from the germline V gene. The CDR3 length is 14 residues. In DNA, the CDR3 is TGTGCCAGCAGTGCCTTGGGACAGGGAGATGAGCAGTTCTTC. It is translated as CASSALGQGDEQFF.

This clonotype appeared a few times. V usage is TRBV12-3 or TRBV12-4 and J usage is TRBJ1-6; TRBD1 might be the D (5 bases). The CDR3 covers 14 residues. Trimming pared 6 bases from V and 6 bases from J, leaving 12 bases between. DNA of the CDR3: TGTGCCAGCAGCCCGCGCAGGGCTAATTCACCCCTCCACTTT. Protein sequence: CASSPRRANSPLHF.

The chain recombines TRBV7-9 with TRBJ1-6; no clear D gene. The V gene lost 3 bases and the J gene lost 6 bases, with 6 bases spanning the gap. The V gene's germline CDR1 is SEHNR and CDR2 FQNEAQ (reference sequence). The CDR3 extends over 13 amino acids. The CDR3 coding sequence is TGTGCCAGCAGCTTGGAAGTTAATTCACCCCTCCACTTT. Translation gives CASSLEVNSPLHF.

The table lists this clonotype with a few counts. The gene calls are TRBV7-8 and TRBJ2-3; D call uncertain. The CDR3 is 19 residues long. Germline CDR1 and CDR2: SGHVS and FQNEAQ. V lost 5 bases and J 1 base, leaving 25 bases between the germline ends. DNA of the CDR3: TGTGCCAGCAGCCCCAAGCCATCGTACATCCAACATGGCACAGATACGCAGTATTTT. Amino acid sequence: CASSPKPSYIQHGTDTQYF.

CDR3 DNA: TGCGCCAGCAGATCAGCAGGGGAAAACGAGCAGTACTTC. This gives the protein CASRSAGENEQYF. The chain carries TRBV5-1 and TRBJ2-7; D perhaps matches TRBD1 (6 bases). The CDR3 is 13 amino acids. V gave up 5 bases and J gave up 5 bases, with 14 bases separating them. The germline V gene has CDR1 SGHRS and CDR2 YFSETQ.

Many counts were recorded for this clonotype. The chain links TRBV29-1 to TRBJ2-2; a possible D gene is TRBD2 (5 bases). The germline V and J ends were trimmed by 3 bases and 10 bases, with 18 bases remaining between them. The CDR3 is 14 residues long. Germline CDR1 reads SQVTM; CDR2 reads ANQGSEA. The CDR3 DNA follows: TGCAGCGTTGACCGTGGCTTCAATAGCGAGGAGCTGTTTTTT. Its protein is CSVDRGFNSEELFF.

The chain combines TRBV4-1 with TRBJ2-7; D not resolved. This CDR3 spans 15 amino acids. In germline, CDR1 is MGHRA, CDR2 YSYEKL. The V end lost 2 bases, the J end lost 0 bases, and 11 bases lay between the germline ends. The CDR3 region has the DNA TGCGCCAGCAGCCAAAGCCCCGTTAGCTCCTACGAGCAGTACTTC. Its protein is CASSQSPVSSYEQYF.

This chain links TRBV6-4 with TRBJ2-2, with unresolved D. With 4 bases removed from V and 2 bases from J, the gap between germline ends came to 11 bases. CDR1 and CDR2 (germline): MRHNA, SNTAGT. The CDR3 is 15 amino acids. This CDR3 reads CASSVFGTNTGELFF. In DNA form, the CDR3 reads TGTGCCAGCAGTGTATTCGGAACCAACACCGGGGAGCTGTTTTTT.

This clonotype is a singleton in its sample. This rearrangement joins TRBV2 to TRBJ2-7; D unresolved. Germline V lookup: CDR1 SNHLY, CDR2 FYNNEI. There are 13 residues in the CDR3. V lost 4 bases to trimming and J lost 1 base, with 8 bases between them. The CDR3, as DNA: TGTGCCAGCAGTGGGTTAGTGTCCTACGAGCAGTACTTC. Protein: CASSGLVSYEQYF.

The genes are TRBV12-3 or TRBV12-4 and TRBJ1-5; 8 positions agree with TRBD1. V lost 5 bases and J lost 7; bases outside the gene matches: 7. The CDR3 is 14 amino acids. Here the CDR3 reads CASSRPGGGQPQHF. The CDR3 DNA is TGTGCCAGCAGTCGACCAGGGGGCGGACAGCCCCAGCATTTT.

This sequence joins TRBV20-1 and TRBJ1-1; D is perhaps TRBD1 (5 bases). Trimming stripped 6 bases from V and 1 base from J, with 9 bases between. The CDR3 is 12 amino acids. CDR1 is DFQATT and CDR2 is SNEGSKA in the germline V gene (reference sequence). Written as DNA, the CDR3 is TGCAGTGCGAAGGACACGAACACTGAAGCTTTCTTT. Translating gives CSAKDTNTEAFF.

CDR3 coding DNA: TGCGCCAGCAGCTTGGATGGGGGGGCCAGTCAGCCCCAGCATTTT. Its translation: CASSLDGGASQPQHF. The chain carries TRBV5-1 and TRBJ1-5; perhaps TRBD1 as D (6 bases). The V end was cut by 0 bases, the J end by 6 bases, with 13 bases between. Germline CDR1 and CDR2: SGHRS and YFSETQ. The CDR3 covers 15 residues.

This clonotype was recorded at least ten times. V is TRBV3-1 and J is TRBJ2-7; 7 bases match TRBD2. This CDR3 contains 16 residues. The V and J ends lost 1 base and 3 bases, in that order; junction bases with no gene match: 9. Germline V lookup: CDR1 LGHDT, CDR2 YNNKEL (reference sequence). The CDR3 region has the DNA TGTGCCAGCAGCCAAGTGCCCTTGGGCGGGAGCTACGAGCAGTACTTC. It codes for CASSQVPLGGSYEQYF.

V and J are TRBV29-1 and TRBJ1-1; possible D gene TRBD1, 5 bases. Looked up from germline, CDR1 is SQVTM and CDR2 is ANQGSEA. This CDR3 region has 12 residues. V gave up 6 bases and J gave up 9 bases, with 17 bases separating them. The CDR3 DNA follows: TGCAGCGTCCTTCGGGGGGACCATAAAGCTTTCTTT. Protein: CSVLRGDHKAFF.

The genes are TRBV6-5 and TRBJ2-7, with D perhaps matching TRBD1 (6 bases). The CDR3 is 16 residues long. CDR1 MNHEY and CDR2 SVGAGI come from the germline V gene. V was trimmed by 0 bases and J by 3 bases, leaving 15 bases between them. CDR3 loop: CASSYSAGDDSYEQYF. The CDR3 bases are TGTGCCAGCAGTTACTCAGCAGGGGACGATAGCTACGAGCAGTACTTC.

The chain has TRBV27 and TRBJ2-1; D ambiguous. Looked up from germline, CDR1 is MNHEY and CDR2 is SMNVEV (reference sequence). The CDR3 covers 15 residues. Deletions cut 4 bases from V and 6 bases from J, with 16 bases between. The CDR3 DNA reads TGTGCCAGCAGTTACCATGTCCTGGCCCCCAATGAGCAGTTCTTC. This codes for CASSYHVLAPNEQFF.

The genes are TRBV29-1 and TRBJ1-3, with no clear D. The germline CDR1 and CDR2 sequences are SQVTM and ANQGSEA. V lost 4 bases and J lost 4, with 5 bases in between. The CDR3 is 11 amino acids. As DNA, the CDR3 is TGCAGCGTTGTTGGGGGAAACACCATATATTTT. It specifies CSVVGGNTIYF.

Written as DNA, the CDR3 is TGTGCCAGTAGCCCGGGACAGTCAAAATACTACGAGCAGTACTTC. Its translation: CASSPGQSKYYEQYF. The chain joins TRBV19 to TRBJ2-7, with 7 bases that match TRBD1. Germline V gene data show CDR1 as LNHDA and CDR2 as SQIVND (reference sequence). After removal of 6 bases from V and 3 bases from J, the junction contained 11 bases not matched to a gene. This CDR3 spans 15 amino acids. The whole variable domain, remainder taken from reference TRBV19 and TRBJ2-7, is DGGITQSPKYLFRKEGQNVTLSCEQNLNHDAMYWYRQDPGQGLRLIYYSQIVNDFQKGDIAEGYSVSREKKESFPLTVTSAQKNPTAFYLCASSPGQSKYYEQYFGPGTRLTVT.

The rearrangement links TRBV7-9 to TRBJ2-3; maybe TRBD1 (5 bases). Trimming stripped 5 bases from V and 1 base from J, with 10 bases between. Germline CDR1 is SEHNR and CDR2 is FQNEAQ (reference sequence). The CDR3 is 14 amino acids. The CDR3 region has the DNA TGTGCCAGCAGCAGGGGCCGGGGCACAGATACGCAGTATTTT. Its protein product is CASSRGRGTDTQYF.

The J gene is TRBJ2-5, the V gene TRBV20-1; tentative D call: TRBD1 (6 bases). Germline CDR1 DFQATT, CDR2 SNEGSKA (reference sequence). This CDR3 has 16 residues. V was cut by 0 bases and J by 0 bases, with 14 bases left in between. This CDR3 is CSARDTAQGYQETQYF. CDR3 in DNA: TGCAGTGCTAGAGACACCGCACAGGGTTACCAAGAGACCCAGTACTTC.

V gene TRBV2 combines with J gene TRBJ2-2, with 7 bases aligning to TRBD1. The length of the CDR3 is 16 residues. V shed 2 bases and J 1 base; nucleotides not matched to a gene: 4. The germline CDR1 and CDR2 sequences are SNHLY and FYNNEI. The CDR3 here is CASSETWTGNTGELFF. DNA for the CDR3: TGTGCCAGCAGTGAAACCTGGACAGGGAACACCGGGGAGCTGTTTTTT.

This chain links TRBV9 with TRBJ2-1, with TRBD2 identical over 8 bases. From germline, CDR1 is SGDLS and CDR2 YYNGEE. This CDR3 comprises 15 residues. V shed 0 bases, J shed 9 bases, and the junction held 8 bases outside the gene matches. Written as DNA, the CDR3 is TGTGCCAGCAGCGTAGAGACGGGGGGGCTTTTTGAGCAGTTCTTC. Translating it yields CASSVETGGLFEQFF. Based on the CDR3 plus reference TRBV9 and TRBJ2-1, the full variable domain is DSGVTQTPKHLITATGQRVTLRCSPRSGDLSVYWYQQSLDQGLQFLIQYYNGEERAKGNILERFSAQQFPDLHSELNLSSLELGDSALYFCASSVETGGLFEQFFGPGTRLTVL.